The TCR beta chain under discussion was sequenced for a study of blood T cells in healthy people across ages. Next came a second PCR, run for about 7 to 12 cycles, which used a sample-barcoded 5' primer along with a J-beta primer mix. Carrying 12 random nucleotides, a template-switch adaptor labeled each individual cDNA molecule. Using its own MiXCR run on the 5' RACE reads, TCRdb lists one record per CDR3 protein. The repertoire holds about 1.4 million distinct CDR3 sequences, approximately 59% seen once, with under 8.5% in the top ten. Total RNA extraction produced at least 5.5 micrograms (per sample) for the study. This clonotype was detected only a few times. Its antigen is still unknown. Regarding the study as a whole: Changes seen in expanded clonotypes were possibly confounded by donor CMV status left unknown.

Material for sequencing was blood. The clonotype comes from a young man in good health.

CDR3 in DNA: TGCAGTGCCCCACCACTAGCGACATACACAGATACGCAGTATTTT. Protein sequence: CSAPPLATYTDTQYF. The genes are TRBV20-1 and TRBJ2-3; 7 nucleotides line up with TRBD2. The CDR3 is 15 residues long. Per the germline V gene, CDR1 is DFQATT and CDR2 is SNEGSKA (reference sequence). Trimming removed 6 bases from V and 2 bases from J; junction bases left unmatched: 11.